This is a list of T cell receptor beta chains from one sample in a study of T cells in localized non-small cell lung cancer. Sequencing used immunoSEQ multiplex PCR; TCRdb keeps in-frame clones, though not all of them. The sample lists tens of thousands of clones, less than 95% occurring once. The sample in question was peripheral blood mononuclear cells, obtained before any cancer treatment. These receptors all come from a female donor of 60 years or more with stage II lung adenocarcinoma. Both conserved end residues are part of each CDR3. D genes are given only for firm matches. Clone size is given for some rows only: seen once, a few or many times, or a class if the clone is expanded.

>16|-|TRBJ1-2|once|TRBV2
CASSEAQGGGGYGYTF
TGTGCCAGCAGTGAAGCGCAGGGAGGAGGCGGCTATGGCTACACCTTC
>14|-|TRBJ1-5|-|TRBV7-9
CASSLVTEDQPQHF
TGTGCCAGCAGCTTAGTGACGGAGGATCAGCCCCAGCATTTT
>11|-|TRBJ1-3|once|TRBV5-1
CASSYGNTIYF
TGCGCCAGCAGTTACGGAAACACCATATATTTT
>11|-|TRBJ2-1|-|TRBV30
CAWSTTRELFF
TGTGCCTGGAGTACGACCCGAGAGCTGTTCTTC
>12|-|TRBJ2-7|-|TRBV6-4
CASSDQTGEQYF
TGTGCCAGCAGTGACCAGACGGGCGAGCAGTACTTC
>14|-|TRBJ1-1|-|TRBV7-2
CASSFRREGSEAFF
TGTGCCAGCAGCTTTCGTAGGGAGGGGTCTGAAGCTTTCTTT
>17|TRBD1|TRBJ2-7|-|TRBV9
CASSVGSGWTGAHEQYF
TGTGCCAGCAGCGTAGGGAGTGGGTGGACAGGGGCCCACGAGCAGTACTTC
>16|-|TRBJ2-7|-|TRBV4-1
CASSPPGAGGDYEQYF
TGCGCCAGCAGCCCCCCAGGGGCGGGCGGGGATTACGAGCAGTACTTC
>13|-|TRBJ2-7|-|TRBV30
CAWSRSGSYEQYF
TGTGCCTGGAGTAGGTCCGGGTCCTACGAGCAGTACTTC
>14|TRBD1|TRBJ1-4|-|TRBV28
CASSKDRRNEKLFF
TGTGCCAGCAGTAAGGACAGGAGGAATGAAAAACTGTTTTTT
>15|TRBD1|TRBJ1-6|-|TRBV4-3
CASSQDIQGDSPLHF
TGCGCCAGCAGCCAAGATATACAGGGGGATTCACCCCTCCACTTT
>14|TRBD1|TRBJ1-2|-|TRBV9
CASSPRQGNYGYTF
TGTGCCAGCAGCCCACGACAGGGGAACTATGGCTACACCTTC
>13|-|TRBJ2-6|-|TRBV7-6
CASSPRGANVLTF
TGTGCCAGCAGCCCCCGGGGGGCCAACGTCCTGACTTTC
>15|-|TRBJ1-3|-|TRBV28
CASSLALRSGNTIYF
TGTGCCAGCAGCCTAGCGTTACGCTCTGGAAACACCATATATTTT
>14|TRBD1|TRBJ2-5|-|TRBV7-9
CASSSTGGVETQYF
TGTGCCAGCAGCTCGACAGGGGGCGTGGAGACCCAGTACTTC
>13|-|TRBJ1-1|-|TRBV2
CASSEVPSGEAFF
TGTGCCAGCAGTGAAGTGCCCTCAGGGGAAGCTTTCTTT
>15|TRBD1|TRBJ1-2|-|TRBV27
CASSFVNDRGRGYTF
TGTGCCAGCAGTTTCGTAAACGACAGGGGGCGAGGCTACACCTTC
>18|-|TRBJ1-3|-|TRBV9
CASSVKGPPGGTGNTIYF
TGTGCCAGCAGCGTAAAAGGTCCCCCGGGGGGTACTGGAAACACCATATATTTT
>14|-|TRBJ1-4|-|TRBV4-3
CASSQTRGREKLFF
TGCGCCAGCAGCCAAACCCGGGGTCGGGAAAAACTGTTTTTT
>14|-|TRBJ2-5|few|TRBV4-3
CASSQEASRETQYF
TGCGCCAGCAGCCAAGAGGCATCCAGAGAGACCCAGTACTTC
>16|TRBD2|TRBJ2-2|few|TRBV27
CASTTRGGFGIGELFF
TGTGCCAGCACCACTCGGGGGGGGTTCGGAATAGGGGAGCTGTTTTTT
>14|-|TRBJ2-7|-|TRBV7-9
CASSLAKKTYEQYF
TGTGCCAGCAGCTTAGCCAAGAAAACCTACGAGCAGTACTTC
>16|TRBD1|TRBJ2-1|-|TRBV7-2
CASSLERDSKYNEQFF
TGTGCCAGCAGCCTCGAAAGGGACAGCAAGTACAATGAGCAGTTCTTC
>14|TRBD1|TRBJ1-5|-|TRBV2
CASSETTGSQPQHF
TGTGCCAGCAGTGAGACGACAGGGAGTCAGCCCCAGCATTTT
>14|-|TRBJ1-1|-|TRBV9
CASSVGQENTEAFF
TGTGCCAGCAGCGTGGGGCAGGAGAACACTGAAGCTTTCTTT
>13|-|TRBJ1-1|-|TRBV11-3
CASSLRENTEAFF
TGTGCCAGCAGCTTAAGGGAAAACACTGAAGCTTTCTTT
>14|-|TRBJ2-5|once|TRBV5-1
CASHLQGSQETQYF
TGCGCCAGCCACTTACAAGGCAGCCAAGAGACCCAGTACTTC
>15|-|TRBJ2-2|-|TRBV5-5
CASRGEGWNTGELFF
TGTGCCAGCAGAGGCGAAGGTTGGAACACCGGGGAGCTGTTTTTT
>16|-|TRBJ1-1|-|TRBV6-5
CASSYRSKTSNTEAFF
TGTGCCAGCAGTTATAGATCCAAGACATCGAACACTGAAGCTTTCTTT
>14|-|TRBJ1-3|-|TRBV7-9
CASSSGQPGNTIYF
TGTGCCAGCAGCTCGGGACAACCTGGAAACACCATATATTTT
>14|-|TRBJ1-5|-|TRBV7-8
CASSLERRNQPQHF
TGTGCCAGCAGCTTAGAAAGACGCAATCAGCCCCAGCATTTT
>11|-|TRBJ1-1|-|TRBV20-1
CSARFPPGAFF
TGCAGTGCTAGATTCCCCCCAGGGGCTTTCTTT
>14|-|TRBJ1-1|once|TRBV18
CASSLTGSLTEAFF
TGTGCCAGCTCACTTACCGGCTCCTTGACTGAAGCTTTCTTT
>16|TRBD1|TRBJ1-5|-|TRBV30
CAWSVSRQGLGQPQHF
TGTGCCTGGAGTGTATCACGACAGGGGCTAGGGCAGCCCCAGCATTTT
>13|TRBD1|TRBJ1-5|-|TRBV2
CASSGTGDQPQHF
TGTGCCAGCAGCGGGACAGGGGATCAGCCCCAGCATTTT
>14|-|TRBJ2-1|-|TRBV7-6
CASSFGQAGNEQFF
TGTGCCAGCAGCTTCGGTCAGGCGGGAAATGAGCAGTTCTTC
>15|-|TRBJ1-1|-|TRBV5-1
CASSLEAGLSTEAFF
TGCGCCAGCAGCTTGGAAGCGGGACTAAGCACTGAAGCTTTCTTT
>13|TRBD1|TRBJ1-2|-|TRBV5-6
CASSWGQNYGYTF
TGTGCCAGCAGCTGGGGACAGAACTATGGCTACACCTTC
>18|-|TRBJ2-6|-|TRBV4-3
CASSQDMEGLTGANVLTF
TGCGCCAGCAGCCAAGATATGGAGGGGCTCACTGGGGCCAACGTCCTGACTTTC
>18|-|TRBJ2-1|once|TRBV7-7
CASSPWAPRGRSNNEQFF
TGTGCCAGCAGCCCCTGGGCGCCCCGAGGCAGATCTAACAATGAGCAGTTCTTC
>15|-|TRBJ2-1|once|TRBV5-1
CASSLRGGAYNEQFF
TGCGCCAGCAGCTTGCGAGGCGGAGCCTACAATGAGCAGTTCTTC
>12|-|TRBJ2-7|-|TRBV5-1
CASSLRGYEQYF
TGCGCCAGCAGCTTGAGGGGCTACGAGCAGTACTTC
>15|-|TRBJ1-6|few|TRBV19
CASSLSPSQNSPLHF
TGTGCCAGTAGTCTATCACCTTCGCAAAATTCACCCCTCCACTTT
>16|TRBD2|TRBJ2-3|-|TRBV15
CATSRLAGGPLNTQYF
TGTGCCACCAGCAGACTAGCGGGGGGGCCTTTGAATACGCAGTATTTT
>15|TRBD1|TRBJ2-5|-|TRBV28
CASGQTGQGRETQYF
TGTGCCAGCGGTCAGACCGGACAGGGGAGGGAGACCCAGTACTTC
>14|TRBD2|TRBJ2-2|-|TRBV10-1
CASSSLAGTGELFF
TGCGCCAGCTCCTCTCTAGCGGGAACCGGGGAGCTGTTTTTT
>13|TRBD1|TRBJ2-7|-|TRBV10-3
CATGGTAGDEQYF
TGTGCCACCGGTGGGACAGCTGGGGACGAGCAGTACTTC
>15|-|TRBJ1-5|-|TRBV28
CASSLEGIPNQPQHF
TGTGCCAGCAGTTTGGAGGGAATCCCGAATCAGCCCCAGCATTTT
>12|-|TRBJ2-7|-|TRBV6-5
CASRPQGHEQYF
TGTGCCAGCAGACCTCAGGGACACGAGCAGTACTTC
>15|-|TRBJ2-5|-|TRBV4-1
CASSPQEGGKETQYF
TGCGCCAGCAGCCCCCAGGAAGGCGGGAAAGAGACCCAGTACTTC
>16|-|TRBJ1-5|-|TRBV7-2
CASSRIPWISNQPQHF
TGTGCCAGCAGCCGTATACCCTGGATAAGCAATCAGCCCCAGCATTTT